The rows below give T cell receptor beta chains drawn from one sample of a study of shared clonotypes between healthy human individuals. TCRdb keeps only in-frame clones here, not all; method: immunoSEQ multiplex PCR. The sample includes about 2 million clones, roughly 94% of them seen just once. The sequenced sample consisted of naive CD4+ T cells sorted from blood. The receptors derive from a man younger than 35 in good health. CDR3s include the opening cysteine and the closing phenylalanine or tryptophan. The D gene is left open where the match is weak. Part of the rows lack a size; the others show once, few, many or a class for expanded clones.

j_call | clone_size | d_call | v_call | cdr3_aa | cdr3_nt
TRBJ1-2 | - | TRBD1 | TRBV28 | CASTLTGGYGYTF | TGTGCCAGCACCCTGACAGGGGGTTATGGCTACACCTTC
TRBJ2-7 | - | TRBD2 | TRBV6-1 | CASSEYTSGRWSYEQYF | TGTGCCAGCAGTGAATACACTAGCGGGAGGTGGTCCTACGAGCAGTACTTC
TRBJ1-3 | - | - | TRBV28 | CAAQGVSGNTIYF | TGTGCCGCCCAGGGAGTCTCTGGAAACACCATATATTTT
TRBJ1-1 | - | - | TRBV6-5 | CASSYLGDLNTEAFF | TGTGCCAGCAGTTACCTGGGCGACTTGAACACTGAAGCTTTCTTT
TRBJ2-3 | - | - | TRBV5-1 | CASSLRLSTDTQYF | TGCGCCAGCAGCCTGAGGCTTAGCACAGATACGCAGTATTTT
TRBJ2-2 | - | TRBD2 | TRBV7-2 | CASTEREGDLTGELFF | TGTGCCAGCACCGAGCGGGAGGGAGACTTAACCGGGGAGCTGTTTTTT
TRBJ2-7 | - | TRBD1 | TRBV9 | CASTSLFSSGQGQLPYEQYF | TGTGCCAGCACTTCCCTCTTCTCGTCGGGACAGGGGCAACTCCCCTACGAGCAGTACTTC
TRBJ2-5 | once | - | TRBV12-5 | CASGFRGPETQYF | TGTGCTAGTGGTTTCAGAGGACCGGAGACCCAGTACTTC
TRBJ1-1 | - | - | TRBV7-2 | CASSSPYGGMKPEAFF | TGTGCCAGCAGCTCCCCTTACGGGGGTATGAAGCCTGAAGCTTTCTTT
TRBJ1-6 | - | - | TRBV5-1 | CASSLRESSYNSPLHF | TGCGCCAGCAGCTTGCGAGAAAGCTCCTATAATTCACCCCTCCACTTT
TRBJ2-4 | - | TRBD1 | TRBV4-3 | CASSQVGTGNIQYF | TGCGCCAGCAGCCAAGTAGGGACAGGCAACATTCAGTACTTC
TRBJ2-3 | - | - | TRBV10-3 | CAISELDTPGTQYF | TGTGCCATCAGTGAACTCGACACCCCAGGCACGCAGTATTTT
TRBJ2-7 | - | - | TRBV18 | CASSPSLQGRQNEQYF | TGTGCCAGCTCACCGAGCTTACAGGGAAGGCAGAACGAGCAGTACTTC
TRBJ1-6 | - | - | TRBV18 | CASSDGSISLHF | TGTGCCAGCTCGGACGGATCTATATCCCTCCACTTT
TRBJ1-2 | - | - | TRBV30 | CAWSSAIYYGYTF | TGTGCCTGGAGTTCGGCGATTTACTATGGCTACACCTTC
TRBJ2-7 | - | TRBD2 | TRBV30 | CAWSGDYRSYYEQYF | TGTGCCTGGAGTGGGGACTATCGTTCATATTACGAGCAGTACTTC
TRBJ2-2 | - | - | TRBV7-2 | CASSLAEAGELFF | TGTGCCAGCAGCTTAGCGGAGGCCGGGGAGCTGTTTTTT
TRBJ1-4 | - | TRBD1 | TRBV6-6 | CASSPIGQGPNEKLFF | TGTGCCAGCAGTCCCATAGGACAGGGGCCTAATGAAAAACTGTTTTTT
TRBJ1-3 | - | - | TRBV6-5 | CASSYSGNTIYF | TGTGCCAGCAGTTACAGTGGAAACACCATATATTTT